This T cell receptor beta chain was captured in a study of graft-versus-host responses after intestinal transplantation. Study in general: The transplants performed in recipients were multivisceral, liver-intestinal, or isolated intestinal.

Study-wide results and limits: Marrow from the recipient contained GvH clones, some of which had appeared first in ileum or blood.

In the case of this clone: Its antigen is currently unknown.

This CDR3 region has 11 residues. The V end was cut by 2 bases, the J end by 5 bases, with 3 bases between. Germline assignment: CDR1 SEHNR and CDR2 FQNEAQ (reference sequence). Intraepithelial plus lamina propria lymphocytes were released by processing graft tissue. This table comes from immunoSEQ multiplex PCR, and its TCRdb copy is limited to in-frame clones, with some not included. The repertoire holds 14,000 to 15,000 clones, about 60% seen once, with more than 10% in the top ten. The input for sequencing was ileum tissue, taken 524 days after transplant. The chain links TRBV7-9 to TRBJ1-1; D is unclear. The sequence derives from a human patient who received an intestinal transplant, so some T cells may come from the graft donor. The CDR3: CASSLQTEAFF. The CDR3 DNA is TGTGCCAGCAGCTTACAGACTGAAGCTTTCTTT.